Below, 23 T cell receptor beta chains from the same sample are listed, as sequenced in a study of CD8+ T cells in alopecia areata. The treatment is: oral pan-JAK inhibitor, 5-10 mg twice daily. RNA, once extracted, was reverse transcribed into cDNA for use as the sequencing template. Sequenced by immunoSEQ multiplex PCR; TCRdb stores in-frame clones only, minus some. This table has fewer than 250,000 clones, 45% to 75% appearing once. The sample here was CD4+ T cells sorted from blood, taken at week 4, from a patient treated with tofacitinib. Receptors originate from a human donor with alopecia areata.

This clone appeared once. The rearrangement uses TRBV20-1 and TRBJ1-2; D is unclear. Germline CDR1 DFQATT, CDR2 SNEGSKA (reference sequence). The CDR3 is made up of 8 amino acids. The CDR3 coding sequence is TGCAGACCCTATGGCTACACCTTC. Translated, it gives CRPYGYTF.

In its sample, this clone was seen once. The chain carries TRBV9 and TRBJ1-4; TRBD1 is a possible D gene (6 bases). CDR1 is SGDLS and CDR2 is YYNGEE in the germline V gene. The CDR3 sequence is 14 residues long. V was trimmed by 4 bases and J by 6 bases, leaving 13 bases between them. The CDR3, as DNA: TGTGCCAGCAGCCCACGTTGGACAGATGAAAAACTGTTTTTT. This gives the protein CASSPRWTDEKLFF.

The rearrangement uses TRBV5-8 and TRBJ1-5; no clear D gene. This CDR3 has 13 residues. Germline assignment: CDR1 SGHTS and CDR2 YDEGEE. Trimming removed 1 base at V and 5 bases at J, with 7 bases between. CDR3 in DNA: TGTGCCAGCAGCTTGAGGAGGGATCAGCCCCAGCATTTT. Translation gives CASSLRRDQPQHF. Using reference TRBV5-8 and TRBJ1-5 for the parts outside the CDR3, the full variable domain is EAGVTQSPTHLIKTRGQQATLRCSPISGHTSVYWYQQALGLGLQFLLWYDEGEERNRGNFPPRFSGRQFPNYSSELNVNALELEDSALYLCASSLRRDQPQHFGDGTRLSIL.

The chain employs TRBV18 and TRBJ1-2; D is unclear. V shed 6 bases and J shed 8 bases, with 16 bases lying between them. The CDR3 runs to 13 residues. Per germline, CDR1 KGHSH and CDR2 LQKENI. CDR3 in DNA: TGTGCCAGCTCCCTGGTTGAAGGCGAGGGCTACACCTTC. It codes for CASSLVEGEGYTF.

This chain's CDR3 is CASSTGQGETQYF. In DNA, the CDR3 is TGTGCCAGCAGCACAGGACAGGGAGAGACCCAGTACTTC. The chain uses TRBV7-2 and TRBJ2-5, with 8 positions matching TRBD1. CDR1 and CDR2 (germline): SGHTA, FQGNSA. J gave up 4 bases and V 5 bases, and 3 bases lay outside the gene matches. The CDR3 totals 13 residues.

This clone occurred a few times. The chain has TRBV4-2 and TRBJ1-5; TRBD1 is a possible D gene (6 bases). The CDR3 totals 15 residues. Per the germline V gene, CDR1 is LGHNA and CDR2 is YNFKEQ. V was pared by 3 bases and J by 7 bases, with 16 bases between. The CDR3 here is CASSQGNRDIQPQHF. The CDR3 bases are TGTGCCAGCAGCCAGGGCAACAGGGATATCCAGCCCCAGCATTTT.

CDR3 sequence: CAWSVLSGRRETQYF. DNA for the CDR3: TGTGCCTGGAGTGTCTTATCGGGGCGGAGAGAGACCCAGTACTTC. This chain joins TRBV30 and TRBJ2-5, with D perhaps matching TRBD1 or TRBD2 (5 bases each). Trimming shortened V by 0 bases and J by 4 bases, and 15 bases separated the two germline ends. CDR3 size: 15 residues. The germline V gene has CDR1 GTSNPN and CDR2 SVGIG (reference sequence). The complete variable domain, with remaining parts taken from reference TRBV30 and TRBJ2-5, reads SQTIHQWPATLVQPVGSPLSLECTVEGTSNPNLYWYRQAAGRGLQLLFYSVGIGQISSEVPQNLSASRPQDRQFILSSKKLLLSDSGFYLCAWSVLSGRRETQYFGPGTRLLVL.

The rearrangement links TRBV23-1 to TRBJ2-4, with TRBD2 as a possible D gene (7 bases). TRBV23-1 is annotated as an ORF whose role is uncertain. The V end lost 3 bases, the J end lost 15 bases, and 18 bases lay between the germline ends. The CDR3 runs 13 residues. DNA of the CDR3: TGCGCCAGCAGTCACGGACAGCCCGAGCGGGGGTACTTC. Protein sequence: CASSHGQPERGYF.

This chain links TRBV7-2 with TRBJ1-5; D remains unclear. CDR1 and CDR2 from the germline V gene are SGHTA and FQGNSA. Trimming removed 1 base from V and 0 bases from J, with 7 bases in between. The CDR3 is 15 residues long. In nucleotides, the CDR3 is TGTGCCAGCAGCTTAGTCAGCAATAGCAATCAGCCCCAGCATTTT. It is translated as CASSLVSNSNQPQHF.

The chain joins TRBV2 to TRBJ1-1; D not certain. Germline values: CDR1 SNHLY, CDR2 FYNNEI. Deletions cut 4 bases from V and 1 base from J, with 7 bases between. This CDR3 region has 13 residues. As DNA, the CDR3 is TGTGCCAGCAGTGGAGCGGGGAACACTGAAGCTTTCTTT. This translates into CASSGAGNTEAFF.

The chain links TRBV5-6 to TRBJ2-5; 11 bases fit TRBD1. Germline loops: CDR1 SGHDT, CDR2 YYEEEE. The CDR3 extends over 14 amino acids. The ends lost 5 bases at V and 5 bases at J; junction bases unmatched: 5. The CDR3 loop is CASRTDRGLETQYF. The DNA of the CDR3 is TGTGCCAGCAGGACGGACAGGGGGCTTGAGACCCAGTACTTC.

The CDR3 sequence: CNTGNTEAFF. CDR3 DNA sequence: TGCAACACGGGGAACACTGAAGCTTTCTTT. The chain links TRBV29-1 to TRBJ1-1; D is undetermined. CDR1 is SQVTM and CDR2 is ANQGSEA in the germline V gene. CDR3 size: 10 residues.

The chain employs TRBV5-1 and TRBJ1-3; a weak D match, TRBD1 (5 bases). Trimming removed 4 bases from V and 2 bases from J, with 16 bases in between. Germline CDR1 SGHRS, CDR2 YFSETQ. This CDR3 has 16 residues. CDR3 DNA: TGCGCCAGCAGCCTAAACTCCGGGACGCCTGGAAACACCATATATTTT. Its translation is CASSLNSGTPGNTIYF.

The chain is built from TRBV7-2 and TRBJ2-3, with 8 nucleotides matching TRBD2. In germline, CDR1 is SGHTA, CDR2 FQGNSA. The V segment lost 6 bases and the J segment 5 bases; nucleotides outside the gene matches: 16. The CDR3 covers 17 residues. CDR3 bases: TGTGCCAGCAGTTTAATTCTGAGCGGGAGACGCGAAGATACGCAGTATTTT. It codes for CASSLILSGRREDTQYF.

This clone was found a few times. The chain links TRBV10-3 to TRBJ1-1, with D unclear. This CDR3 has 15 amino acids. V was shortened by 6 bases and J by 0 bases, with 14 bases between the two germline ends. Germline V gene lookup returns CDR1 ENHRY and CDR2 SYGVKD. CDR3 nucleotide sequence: TGTGCCATCAGGGCCGTGGGAGTCATGAACACTGAAGCTTTCTTT. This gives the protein CAIRAVGVMNTEAFF.

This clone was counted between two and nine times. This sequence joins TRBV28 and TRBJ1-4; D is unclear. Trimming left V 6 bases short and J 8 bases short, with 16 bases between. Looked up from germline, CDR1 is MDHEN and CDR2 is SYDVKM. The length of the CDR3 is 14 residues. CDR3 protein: CASSPETFGEKLFF. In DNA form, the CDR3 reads TGTGCCAGCAGCCCAGAGACCTTCGGGGAAAAACTGTTTTTT. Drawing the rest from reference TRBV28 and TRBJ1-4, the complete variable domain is DVKVTQSSRYLVKRTGEKVFLECVQDMDHENMFWYRQDPGLGLRLIYFSYDVKMKEKGDIPEGYSVSREKKERFSLILESASTNQTSMYLCASSPETFGEKLFFGSGTQLSVL.

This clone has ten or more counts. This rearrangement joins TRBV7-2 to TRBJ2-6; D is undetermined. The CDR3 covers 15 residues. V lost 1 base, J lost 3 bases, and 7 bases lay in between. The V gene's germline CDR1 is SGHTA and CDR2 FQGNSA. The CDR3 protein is CASSLGGYGANVLTF. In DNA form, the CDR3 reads TGTGCCAGCAGCTTAGGGGGATATGGGGCCAACGTCCTGACTTTC.

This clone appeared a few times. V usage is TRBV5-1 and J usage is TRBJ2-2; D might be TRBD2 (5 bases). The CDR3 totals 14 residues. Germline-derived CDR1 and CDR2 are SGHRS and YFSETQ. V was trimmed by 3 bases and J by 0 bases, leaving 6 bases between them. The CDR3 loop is CASSSGTNTGELFF. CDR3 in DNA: TGCGCCAGCAGCTCCGGGACGAACACCGGGGAGCTGTTTTTT.

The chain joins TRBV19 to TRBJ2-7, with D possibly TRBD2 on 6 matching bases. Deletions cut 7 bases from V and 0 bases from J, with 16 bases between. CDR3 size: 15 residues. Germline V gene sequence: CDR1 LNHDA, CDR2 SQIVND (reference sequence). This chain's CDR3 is CASNSGRMSSYEQYF. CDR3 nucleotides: TGTGCCAGTAATAGCGGCCGGATGAGCTCCTACGAGCAGTACTTC.

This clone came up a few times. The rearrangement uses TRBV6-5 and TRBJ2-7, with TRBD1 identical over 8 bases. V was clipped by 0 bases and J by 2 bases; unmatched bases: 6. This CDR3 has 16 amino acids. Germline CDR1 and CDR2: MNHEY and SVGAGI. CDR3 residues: CASSYSLTGAAYEQYF. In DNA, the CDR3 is TGTGCCAGCAGTTACTCATTGACAGGGGCGGCCTACGAGCAGTACTTC.

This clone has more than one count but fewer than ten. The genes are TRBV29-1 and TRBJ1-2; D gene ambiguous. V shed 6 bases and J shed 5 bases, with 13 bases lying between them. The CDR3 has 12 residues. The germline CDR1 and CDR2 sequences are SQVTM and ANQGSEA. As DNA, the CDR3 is TGCAGCGTCATCCCAGGAGAATATGGCTACACCTTC. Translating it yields CSVIPGEYGYTF. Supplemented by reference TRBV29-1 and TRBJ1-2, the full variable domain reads SAVISQKPSRDICQRGTSLTIQCQVDSQVTMMFWYRQQPGQSLTLIATANQGSEATYESGFVIDKFPISRPNLTFSTLTVSNMSPEDSSIYLCSVIPGEYGYTFGSGTRLTVV.

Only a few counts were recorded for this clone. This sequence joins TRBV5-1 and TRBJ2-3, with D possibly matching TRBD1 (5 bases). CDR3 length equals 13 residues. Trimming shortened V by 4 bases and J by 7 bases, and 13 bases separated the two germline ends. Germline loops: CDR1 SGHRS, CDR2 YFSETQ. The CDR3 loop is CASSQGVQNTQYF. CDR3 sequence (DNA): TGCGCCAGCAGCCAAGGGGTTCAGAATACGCAGTATTTT.

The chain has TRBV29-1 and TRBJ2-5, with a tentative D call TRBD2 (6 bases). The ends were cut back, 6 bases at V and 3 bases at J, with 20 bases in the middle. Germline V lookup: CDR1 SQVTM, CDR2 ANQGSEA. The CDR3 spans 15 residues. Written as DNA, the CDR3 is TGCAGCGTCGAACAGCCTTTGCTAGCGAAAGAGACCCAGTACTTC. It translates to CSVEQPLLAKETQYF.